The present TCR beta chain was sequenced within a study of T cells in Graves' hyperthyroidism and ophthalmopathy. In the ophthalmopathy cohort, Clinical Activity Score was at least 3, NOSPECS grade at least 4, and duration under 3 months. Study findings and constraints: A model of 13 V-J features distinguished ophthalmopathy from stable hyperthyroidism. Ophthalmopathy was model-predicted a median about 6.9 months pre-onset. Most thyroid clonotypes with frequency above 0.001 were detected in blood.

This clonotype was picked up a small number of times. As yet, its antigen is unknown. The investigators amplified TCR beta CDR3 regions from RNA transcripts. An initial round of RT-PCR targeting the TCR CDR3 relied on the HTBI primer set. One entry per CDR3 protein results from TCRdb running MiXCR on the multiplex PCR reads. The sample contains 600,000 or so distinct CDR3 sequences, roughly 15% of which appear only once. The germline gives CDR1 KGHDR, CDR2 SFDVKD. The V and J ends lost 5 bases and 2 bases respectively, with 7 bases between them. This CDR3 region has 13 residues. The sequencing input was blood. The TCR comes from a woman between 50 and 59 years old with Graves' ophthalmopathy. This chain joins TRBV24-1 and TRBJ2-3; D ambiguous. DNA for the CDR3: TGTGCCACCAGTGCCCTGCCCACAGATACGCAGTATTTT. Residues: CATSALPTDTQYF.